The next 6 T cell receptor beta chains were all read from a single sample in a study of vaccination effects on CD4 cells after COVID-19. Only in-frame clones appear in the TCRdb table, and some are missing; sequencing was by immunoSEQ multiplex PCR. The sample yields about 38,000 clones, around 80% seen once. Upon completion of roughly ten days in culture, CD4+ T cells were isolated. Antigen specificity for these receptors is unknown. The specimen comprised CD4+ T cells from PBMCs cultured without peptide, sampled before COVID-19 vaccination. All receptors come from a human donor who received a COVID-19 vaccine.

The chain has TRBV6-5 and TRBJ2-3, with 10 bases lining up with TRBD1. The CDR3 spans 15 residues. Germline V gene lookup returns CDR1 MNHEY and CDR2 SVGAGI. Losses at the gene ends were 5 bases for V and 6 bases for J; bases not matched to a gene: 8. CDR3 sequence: CASSNTRTGGDTQYF. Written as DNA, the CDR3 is TGTGCCAGCAGTAACACCCGGACAGGGGGGGATACGCAGTATTTT.

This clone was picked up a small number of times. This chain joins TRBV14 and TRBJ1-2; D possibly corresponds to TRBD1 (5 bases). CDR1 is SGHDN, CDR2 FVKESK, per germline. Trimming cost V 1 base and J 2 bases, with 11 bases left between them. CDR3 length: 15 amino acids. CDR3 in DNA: TGTGCCAGCAGCCAAGCGGGCGACAGCAACTATGGCTACACCTTC. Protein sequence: CASSQAGDSNYGYTF.

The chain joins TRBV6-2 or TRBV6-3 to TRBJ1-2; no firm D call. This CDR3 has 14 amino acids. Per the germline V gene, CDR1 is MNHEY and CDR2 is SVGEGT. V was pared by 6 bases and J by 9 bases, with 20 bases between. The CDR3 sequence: CASSAGGSLQSYTF. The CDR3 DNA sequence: TGTGCCAGCAGCGCGGGCGGCAGCCTCCAGAGCTACACCTTC.

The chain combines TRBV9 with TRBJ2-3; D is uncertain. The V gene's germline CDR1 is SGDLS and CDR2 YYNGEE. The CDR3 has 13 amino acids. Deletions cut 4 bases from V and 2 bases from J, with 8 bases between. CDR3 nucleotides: TGTGCCAGCAGCATCGGACCCACAGATACGCAGTATTTT. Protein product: CASSIGPTDTQYF. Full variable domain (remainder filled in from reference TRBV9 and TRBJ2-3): DSGVTQTPKHLITATGQRVTLRCSPRSGDLSVYWYQQSLDQGLQFLIQYYNGEERAKGNILERFSAQQFPDLHSELNLSSLELGDSALYFCASSIGPTDTQYFGPGTRLTVL.

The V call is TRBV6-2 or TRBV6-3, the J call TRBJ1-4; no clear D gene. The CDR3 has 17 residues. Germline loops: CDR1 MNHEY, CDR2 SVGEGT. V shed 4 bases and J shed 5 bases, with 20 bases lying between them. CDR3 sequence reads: CASSSSKLSQRNEKLFF. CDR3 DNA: TGTGCCAGCAGTTCCAGTAAACTGTCACAAAGAAATGAAAAACTGTTTTTT.

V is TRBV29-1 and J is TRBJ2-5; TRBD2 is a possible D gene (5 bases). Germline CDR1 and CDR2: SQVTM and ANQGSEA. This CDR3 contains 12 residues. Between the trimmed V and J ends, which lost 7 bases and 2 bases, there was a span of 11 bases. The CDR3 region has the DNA TGCAGCGCGAGGGCAGATCAAGAGACCCAGTACTTC. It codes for CSARADQETQYF.